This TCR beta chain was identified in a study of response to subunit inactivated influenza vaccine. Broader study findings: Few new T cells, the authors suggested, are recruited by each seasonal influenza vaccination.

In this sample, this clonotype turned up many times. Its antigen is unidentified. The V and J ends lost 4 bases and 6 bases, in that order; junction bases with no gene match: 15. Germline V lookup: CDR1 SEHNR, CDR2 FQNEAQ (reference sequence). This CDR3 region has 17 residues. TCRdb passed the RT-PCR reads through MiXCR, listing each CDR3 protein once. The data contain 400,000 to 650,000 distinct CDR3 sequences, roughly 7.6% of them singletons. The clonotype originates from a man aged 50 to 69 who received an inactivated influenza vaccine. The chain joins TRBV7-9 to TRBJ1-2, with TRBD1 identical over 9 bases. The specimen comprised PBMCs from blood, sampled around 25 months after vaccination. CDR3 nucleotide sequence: TGTGCCAGCAGCTCCGACACCGGGACAGGGTTTTATGATGGCTACACCTTC. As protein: CASSSDTGTGFYDGYTF.